The 23 T cell receptor beta chains below all came from one sample that was sequenced in a study of T cell repertoires in cytomegalovirus infection. A single record per CDR3 protein comes from TCRdb applying MiXCR to the reads. Of about 700,000 distinct CDR3 sequences listed, around a third are singletons. Their recognized antigens are unknown. The material sequenced was cultured PBMCs, taken from culture after CMV antigen stimulation. The receptors come from a human donor in good health (CMV status not recorded). Some clones in this sample may be carry-over from other donors' samples.

CDR3 sequence reads: CASSEALVQYYNSPLHF. In DNA, the CDR3 is TGTGCCAGCAGTGAAGCGCTTGTACAGTACTATAATTCACCCCTCCACTTT. The chain joins TRBV2 to TRBJ1-6; D not resolved. The CDR3 contains 17 residues. Germline V gives CDR1 SNHLY, CDR2 FYNNEI. V was shortened by 0 bases and J by 3 bases, with 12 bases between the two germline ends.

J is TRBJ1-5 and V is TRBV12-3 or TRBV12-4; a weak D match, TRBD1 (5 bases). V was cut by 7 bases and J by 3 bases, with 16 bases left in between. The CDR3 spans 15 residues. The CDR3, as DNA: TGTGCCAGCACCCCGGGTGGGGCCCCCAATCAGCCCCAGCATTTT. As protein: CASTPGGAPNQPQHF.

The V and J genes are TRBV27 and TRBJ2-5, with D unclear. Germline CDR1 and CDR2: MNHEY and SMNVEV (reference sequence). CDR3 length equals 13 residues. Trimming removed 5 bases from V and 2 bases from J, with 9 bases in between. CDR3 nucleotides: TGTGCCAGCAGTGTAACCGATCAAGAGACCCAGTACTTC. It yields the protein CASSVTDQETQYF.

The chain recombines TRBV6-1 with TRBJ1-1, with D hard to call. Trimming stripped 7 bases from V and 5 bases from J, with 20 bases between. In germline, CDR1 is MNHNS, CDR2 SASEGT. The CDR3 spans 15 residues. This CDR3 reads CASNDYGRAGTEAFF. The CDR3 coding sequence is TGTGCCAGCAACGACTACGGACGGGCTGGGACTGAAGCTTTCTTT.

The gene calls are TRBV25-1 and TRBJ2-3; D remains unclear. Germline-derived CDR1 and CDR2 are MGHDK and SYGVNS. V lost 6 bases and J lost 0, with 16 bases in between. The length of the CDR3 is 16 residues. The CDR3 region has the DNA TGTGCCAGCAGCGCACTATGGGCTTCTAGCACAGATACGCAGTATTTT. Protein product: CASSALWASSTDTQYF.

The chain uses TRBV11-2 and TRBJ1-2, with D maybe TRBD1 (6 bases). Germline CDR1 reads SGHAT; CDR2 reads FQNNGV. V shed 6 bases and J shed 4 bases, with 12 bases lying between them. The CDR3 sequence is 13 residues long. DNA of the CDR3: TGTGCCAGCAGGCGGGGGCCCGGCTATGGCTACACCTTC. Encoded protein: CASRRGPGYGYTF.

This clonotype was found a few times. The V and J genes are TRBV7-2 and TRBJ2-5; 8 bases match TRBD1. Germline CDR1 reads SGHTA; CDR2 reads FQGNSA. The CDR3 extends over 16 amino acids. V dropped 5 bases and J dropped 4; count of bases not matched to a gene: 12. The CDR3 spells CASSTWTGSGGETQYF. CDR3 sequence (DNA): TGTGCCAGCAGCACCTGGACAGGGTCAGGAGGAGAGACCCAGTACTTC.

J is TRBJ2-7 and V is TRBV19; D gene uncertain. CDR1 is LNHDA, CDR2 SQIVND, per germline (reference sequence). CDR3 size: 17 residues. V gave up 6 bases and J gave up 0 bases, with 21 bases separating them. The CDR3 region is CASSRSGGWSSSYEQYF. The CDR3 nucleotides read TGTGCCAGTAGCCGATCCGGTGGGTGGTCCAGCTCCTACGAGCAGTACTTC.

V usage is TRBV7-8 and J usage is TRBJ1-5; D is uncertain. Looked up from germline, CDR1 is SGHVS and CDR2 is FQNEAQ. The ends were cut back, 3 bases at V and 4 bases at J, with 10 bases in the middle. This CDR3 is built from 14 residues. CDR3: CASSFTALNQPQHF. The CDR3 region has the DNA TGTGCCAGCAGCTTTACAGCACTTAATCAGCCCCAGCATTTT. The full variable domain, completed using reference TRBV7-8 and TRBJ1-5, is GAGVSQSPRYKVAKRGQDVALRCDPISGHVSLFWYQQALGQGPEFLTYFQNEAQLDKSGLPSDRFFAERPEGSVSTLKIQRTQQEDSAVYLCASSFTALNQPQHFGDGTRLSIL.

This rearrangement joins TRBV7-2 to TRBJ2-5, with D possibly TRBD2 on 6 matching bases. CDR1 is SGHTA, CDR2 FQGNSA, per germline. The CDR3 is 14 residues long. With 2 bases removed from V and 6 bases from J, the gap between germline ends came to 13 bases. The DNA of the CDR3 is TGTGCCAGCAGCTTAAGGGGCGGGACTCAGACCCAGTACTTC. Translation: CASSLRGGTQTQYF.

A note on this clonotype: Mismatch with germline at one junction end may stem from a read error. This chain connects TRBV7-2 to TRBJ2-7, with a tentative D call TRBD1 (5 bases). Germline CDR1 SGHTA, CDR2 FQGNSA. The CDR3 length is 13 residues. The CDR3 region is CASSLSTTGRKNF. CDR3 in DNA: TGTGCCAGCAGCTTATCTACCACAGGACGGAAAAACTTC. The variable domain in full, with the rest retrieved from reference TRBV7-2 and TRBJ2-7, is GAGVSQSPSNKVTEKGKDVELRCDPISGHTALYWYRQSLGQGLEFLIYFQGNSAPDKSGLPSDRFSAERTGGSVSTLTIQRTQQEDSAVYLCASSLSTTGRKNFGPGTRLTVT.

V and J are TRBV28 and TRBJ2-1, with 7 bases lining up with TRBD2. The CDR3 extends over 14 amino acids. The V segment lost 6 bases and the J segment 4 bases; nucleotides outside the gene matches: 6. In germline, CDR1 is MDHEN, CDR2 SYDVKM. CDR3 nucleotide sequence: TGTGCCAGCAGGGCCCGGGGGGTTTACAATGAGCAGTTCTTC. It codes for CASRARGVYNEQFF.

J is TRBJ1-6 and V is TRBV7-9; D gene ambiguous. This CDR3 spans 12 amino acids. Trimming left V 3 bases short and J 16 bases short, with 13 bases between. Looked up from germline, CDR1 is SEHNR and CDR2 is FQNEAQ (reference sequence). The DNA of the CDR3 is TGTGCCAGCAGCTTTGACTCCGGGATACTCCACTTT. Its translation: CASSFDSGILHF. Full variable domain (outside the CDR3, taken from reference TRBV7-9 and TRBJ1-6): DTGVSQNPRHKITKRGQNVTFRCDPISEHNRLYWYRQTLGQGPEFLTYFQNEAQLEKSRLLSDRFSAERPKGSFSTLEIQRTEQGDSAMYLCASSFDSGILHFGNGTRLTVT.

This clonotype was observed a few times. V usage is TRBV5-5 and J usage is TRBJ1-3; D might be TRBD1 (5 bases). CDR1 and CDR2 (germline): SGHKS, YYEKEE (reference sequence). Trimming left V 0 bases short and J 4 bases short, with 14 bases between. The CDR3 has 16 residues. The CDR3 DNA reads as TGTGCCAGCAGCTTGGAAACAGGAGTGACGGGAAACACCATATATTTT. Translated: CASSLETGVTGNTIYF.

This clonotype has a single count. As DNA, the CDR3 is TGTGCCAGTAGTATAGGTGGCGTCCAAGAGACCCAGTACTTC. This codes for CASSIGGVQETQYF. This chain connects TRBV19 to TRBJ2-5; D not certain. V was pared by 1 base and J by 1 base, with 7 bases between. The V gene's germline CDR1 is LNHDA and CDR2 SQIVND (reference sequence). The CDR3 loop spans 14 amino acids.

This rearrangement joins TRBV5-4 to TRBJ1-6; possible D gene TRBD1, 5 bases. The CDR3 runs to 14 residues. Germline CDR1 reads SGHNT; CDR2 reads YYREEE (reference sequence). V was pared by 1 base and J by 8 bases, with 10 bases between. Written as DNA, the CDR3 is TGTGCCAGCAGCTTGCAGGGATTCTATTCACCCCTCCACTTT. This codes for CASSLQGFYSPLHF.

This clonotype was detected once. The J gene is TRBJ2-2, the V gene TRBV28; TRBD2 aligns across 8 bases. The V gene's germline CDR1 is MDHEN and CDR2 SYDVKM. V lost 7 bases, J lost 1 base, and 17 bases stayed unmatched. The CDR3 consists of 19 residues. The CDR3, as DNA: TGTGCCAGCAATGGTCGGGGGGGCTCCTTATTTTGGAACACCGGGGAGCTGTTTTTT. As protein: CASNGRGGSLFWNTGELFF.

J is TRBJ1-2 and V is TRBV2; TRBD1 agrees at 9 bases. The ends lost 6 bases at V and 2 bases at J; junction bases unmatched: 4. This CDR3 contains 14 residues. The germline V gene has CDR1 SNHLY and CDR2 FYNNEI. CDR3 amino acids: CASRAGQGNYGYTF. The CDR3 region has the DNA TGTGCCAGCAGGGCCGGACAGGGGAACTATGGCTACACCTTC.

This clonotype appeared a few times. V and J are TRBV7-2 and TRBJ2-7, with 9 nucleotides matching TRBD2. CDR3 length: 15 amino acids. Unmatched junction bases numbered 5, after V lost 1 base and J lost 4 bases. From germline, CDR1 is SGHTA and CDR2 FQGNSA. For the CDR3, the DNA is TGTGCCAGCAGCTTAGTGGGCGGGAGGGGTTACGAGCAGTACTTC. Amino acids: CASSLVGGRGYEQYF.

This clonotype was counted ten times or more. This rearrangement joins TRBV7-9 to TRBJ1-2; D is unresolved. V lost 10 bases, J lost 7 bases, and 16 bases lay in between. Germline V gene data show CDR1 as SEHNR and CDR2 as FQNEAQ (reference sequence). CDR3 length: 12 amino acids. CDR3 protein: CAISPERTGYTF. The DNA for the CDR3 is TGTGCCATCTCTCCTGAAAGGACTGGCTACACCTTC.

This chain connects TRBV3-1 to TRBJ2-7, with 10 bases fitting TRBD1. The CDR3 sequence is 17 residues long. Germline trimming cut 4 bases from V and 3 bases from J; bases unmatched to any gene: 12. Germline CDR1 is LGHDT and CDR2 is YNNKEL (reference sequence). CDR3 in amino acids: CASSRDRGPSAFYEQYF. The CDR3, as DNA: TGTGCCAGCAGCCGGGACAGGGGACCATCCGCCTTCTACGAGCAGTACTTC.

This clonotype was counted a few times. V gene TRBV7-2 combines with J gene TRBJ2-3; no firm D call. V was clipped by 6 bases and J by 6 bases, with 7 bases between them. Germline CDR1 and CDR2: SGHTA and FQGNSA. This CDR3 is 11 amino acids long. DNA for the CDR3: TGTGCCAGCAGAGTAGGGGATACGCAGTATTTT. Its protein product is CASRVGDTQYF.

This sequence joins TRBV11-2 and TRBJ2-7; D gene ambiguous. This CDR3 has 14 residues. Germline CDR1 SGHAT, CDR2 FQNNGV. V shed 2 bases and J shed 2 bases, with 10 bases lying between them. CDR3 region: CASSLRSLAYEQYF. The CDR3 bases are TGTGCCAGCAGCTTACGGAGCCTAGCCTACGAGCAGTACTTC.